The 24 T cell receptor beta chains below all came from one sample that was sequenced in a study of blood T cell repertoires in COVID-19. The method was immunoSEQ multiplex PCR; TCRdb's version includes in-frame clones alone and lacks a portion of them. The sample lists hundreds of thousands of clones, approximately 89% occurring once. Material for sequencing was PBMCs or T cells enriched from blood (not recorded which). The receptors originated from a woman in her forties with acute COVID-19.

CDR3 region: CASSLVSFAGSEAFF. CDR3 nucleotides: TGTGCCAGCAGCTTAGTCTCCTTCGCGGGATCTGAAGCTTTCTTT. This chain joins TRBV7-2 and TRBJ1-1; D not resolved. Looked up from germline, CDR1 is SGHTA and CDR2 is FQGNSA. V was pared by 1 base and J by 6 bases, with 15 bases between. There are 15 residues in the CDR3.

The rearrangement joins TRBV28 to TRBJ2-1; D might be TRBD1 (6 bases). V lost 6 bases and J lost 10, with 10 bases in between. The CDR3 covers 11 residues. Per the germline V gene, CDR1 is MDHEN and CDR2 is SYDVKM. In nucleotides, the CDR3 is TGTGCCAGCAGAGATGGGACAGAGCAGTTCTTC. Its translation: CASRDGTEQFF.

The gene calls are TRBV6-1 and TRBJ1-4; D is unresolved. Trimming took off 1 base at V and 5 bases at J, with 5 bases between the two ends. Germline V gives CDR1 MNHNS, CDR2 SASEGT. The CDR3 is made up of 13 amino acids. In DNA form, the CDR3 reads TGTGCCAGCAGTGAAGGAGGAAATGAAAAACTGTTTTTT. It yields the protein CASSEGGNEKLFF.

The genes are TRBV5-1 and TRBJ1-5, with D maybe TRBD1 (5 bases). The germline CDR1 and CDR2 sequences are SGHRS and YFSETQ. The CDR3 runs to 15 residues. Trimming stripped 0 bases from V and 3 bases from J, with 10 bases between. The CDR3, as DNA: TGCGCCAGCAGCTTGGAAGGGGACTTCAATCAGCCCCAGCATTTT. This codes for CASSLEGDFNQPQHF.

This clone showed up just a few times. The V and J genes are TRBV21-1 and TRBJ1-5; the table's D call, TRBD1, was not checked against the DNA. TRBV21-1 counts as a pseudogene. The CDR3 has 17 amino acids. CDR3 sequence: CASSYYSSTGSNQPQHF. Here the CDR3 DNA reads TGTGCCAGCAGCTACTATTCTTCGACAGGCAGCAATCAGCCCCAGCATTTT.

V gene TRBV9 combines with J gene TRBJ1-6; 9 positions agree with TRBD1. Per the germline V gene, CDR1 is SGDLS and CDR2 is YYNGEE. The CDR3 has 15 amino acids. V lost 0 bases to trimming and J lost 10 bases; unmatched junction nucleotides: 5. CDR3 protein: CASSVEDRGGSPLHF. DNA of the CDR3: TGTGCCAGCAGCGTAGAGGACAGGGGAGGATCACCCCTCCACTTT.

In DNA, the CDR3 is TGTGCCACCAGCAGAGAGTTGACTAGCTACGAGCAGTACGTC. Its protein is CATSRELTSYEQYV. The chain combines TRBV15 with TRBJ2-7; the D gene is possibly TRBD2 (6 bases). The CDR3 sequence is 14 residues long. CDR1 is LNHNV, CDR2 YYDKDF, per germline (reference sequence). Trimming left V 0 bases short and J 3 bases short, with 9 bases between.

The gene calls are TRBV4-1 and TRBJ1-3; no clear D gene. In germline, CDR1 is MGHRA, CDR2 YSYEKL. The V end was cut by 1 base, the J end by 4 bases, with 14 bases between. This CDR3 has 16 residues. The CDR3 protein is CASSQAYPGNGNTIYF. The CDR3 DNA is TGCGCCAGCAGCCAAGCCTACCCCGGGAACGGAAACACCATATATTTT.

V and J are TRBV30 and TRBJ1-2; D unclear. V lost 3 bases and J 8 bases, leaving 13 bases between the germline ends. Germline loops: CDR1 GTSNPN, CDR2 SVGIG (reference sequence). CDR3 length: 12 residues. Here the CDR3 DNA reads TGTGCCTGGAGCACGAACCTATTGGGCTACACCTTC. Its protein is CAWSTNLLGYTF.

This chain joins TRBV6-1 and TRBJ1-1; D is unclear. This CDR3 contains 13 residues. V shed 3 bases and J shed 9 bases, with 14 bases lying between them. Germline V gives CDR1 MNHNS, CDR2 SASEGT. The CDR3 region has the DNA TGTGCCAGCAGTGAGGGTCGGGGATCGAAAGCTTTCTTT. Its protein product is CASSEGRGSKAFF.

This chain links TRBV10-3 with TRBJ1-5, with a possible D match to TRBD1 (6 bases). This CDR3 contains 16 residues. The germline gives CDR1 ENHRY, CDR2 SYGVKD. Trimming shortened V by 2 bases and J by 1 base, and 12 bases separated the two germline ends. The CDR3 DNA sequence: TGTGCCATCAGTGAGGGGGGGGGCTCGAGCAATCAGCCCCAGCATTTT. This codes for CAISEGGGSSNQPQHF.

J is TRBJ1-1 and V is TRBV7-9, with 7 bases matching TRBD1. V lost 5 bases and J lost 5; bases outside the gene matches: 8. Germline CDR1 and CDR2: SEHNR and FQNEAQ (reference sequence). The CDR3 extends over 14 amino acids. The DNA for the CDR3 is TGTGCCAGCAGCCGACAGGGAGTTATTACTGAAGCTTTCTTT. Translating gives CASSRQGVITEAFF.

For the CDR3, the DNA is TGTGCCAGCAGCCGGACAGACCCGTACGAGCAGTACTTC. It translates to CASSRTDPYEQYF. The V gene is TRBV27, the J gene TRBJ2-7; TRBD1 might be the D (6 bases). Germline CDR1 is MNHEY and CDR2 is SMNVEV (reference sequence). V dropped 6 bases and J dropped 4 bases, with 13 bases sitting between them. CDR3 length: 13 amino acids.

The rearrangement uses TRBV6-4 and TRBJ1-5; D is unresolved. Germline V gene lookup returns CDR1 MRHNA and CDR2 SNTAGT. This CDR3 has 13 amino acids. V was shortened by 3 bases and J by 5 bases, with 8 bases between the two germline ends. The CDR3 sequence is CASSESGDQPQHF. The CDR3 DNA is TGTGCCAGCAGTGAATCCGGAGATCAGCCCCAGCATTTT.

This chain connects TRBV28 to TRBJ2-2; 7 nucleotides match TRBD2. This CDR3 is built from 15 residues. The J segment lost 0 bases and the V segment lost 4 bases, leaving 2 bases of the junction unmatched. Germline loops: CDR1 MDHEN, CDR2 SYDVKM. The CDR3 is CASSSSGPNTGELFF. The CDR3 DNA reads as TGTGCCAGCAGTTCTAGCGGCCCGAACACCGGGGAGCTGTTTTTT.

The chain joins TRBV5-6 to TRBJ1-5; D call uncertain. Germline V gene data show CDR1 as SGHDT and CDR2 as YYEEEE. The CDR3 consists of 13 residues. The V and J ends lost 0 bases and 4 bases respectively, with 5 bases between them. The CDR3 loop reads CASSLAQNQPQHF. Here the CDR3 DNA reads TGTGCCAGCAGCTTGGCACAGAATCAGCCCCAGCATTTT. Based on the CDR3 plus reference TRBV5-6 and TRBJ1-5, the full variable domain is DAGVTQSPTHLIKTRGQQVTLRCSPKSGHDTVSWYQQALGQGPQFIFQYYEEEERQRGNFPDRFSGHQFPNYSSELNVNALLLGDSALYLCASSLAQNQPQHFGDGTRLSIL.

The chain is built from TRBV5-4 and TRBJ1-1; tentatively, D is TRBD1 (6 bases). Germline CDR1 and CDR2: SGHNT and YYREEE (reference sequence). This CDR3 has 15 residues. Trimming shortened V by 0 bases and J by 4 bases, and 13 bases separated the two germline ends. CDR3 bases: TGTGCCAGCAGCTTGGAAGGGGGTTGGGTCACTGAAGCTTTCTTT. Translating it yields CASSLEGGWVTEAFF.

The chain uses TRBV28 and TRBJ1-6; D is ambiguous. The V gene's germline CDR1 is MDHEN and CDR2 SYDVKM. Deletions cut 4 bases from V and 14 bases from J, with 12 bases between. The CDR3 runs to 12 residues. This chain's CDR3 is CASSSPGLSLHF. The CDR3 nucleotides read TGTGCCAGCAGTTCTCCCGGTCTTTCCCTCCACTTT.

The chain joins TRBV3-1 (or the pseudogene TRBV3-2) to TRBJ1-4; D unresolved. The CDR3 runs 12 residues. Germline V gene sequence: CDR1 LGHDT, CDR2 YNNKEL (reference sequence). The V gene lost 4 bases and the J gene lost 4 bases, with 4 bases spanning the gap. The CDR3 here is CASSPFNEKLFF. The CDR3 coding sequence is TGTGCCAGCAGCCCATTTAATGAAAAACTGTTTTTT.

This chain uses TRBV6-5 with TRBJ1-5, with TRBD1 as a possible D gene (5 bases). Germline CDR1 MNHEY, CDR2 SVGAGI. The CDR3 totals 14 residues. V was cut by 5 bases and J by 6 bases, with 14 bases left in between. The CDR3 DNA reads TGTGCCAGCAGTCAGACCGGGGGGGGTCAGCCCCAGCATTTT. Translation gives CASSQTGGGQPQHF.

V usage is TRBV24-1 and J usage is TRBJ2-1; 8 bases agree with TRBD2. Germline-derived CDR1 and CDR2 are KGHDR and SFDVKD. V was pared by 3 bases and J by 0 bases, with 3 bases of the junction left unmatched. The CDR3 length is 16 residues. The CDR3 nucleotides are TGTGCCACCAGTGATAAAAGCGGGAGCTCCTACAATGAGCAGTTCTTC. This codes for CATSDKSGSSYNEQFF.

The chain employs TRBV30 and TRBJ2-5; D is uncertain. Germline-derived CDR1 and CDR2 are GTSNPN and SVGIG (reference sequence). V gave up 0 bases and J gave up 1 base, with 6 bases separating them. This CDR3 spans 13 amino acids. The chain's CDR3 is CAWSVSFQETQYF. CDR3 sequence (DNA): TGTGCCTGGAGTGTATCCTTCCAAGAGACCCAGTACTTC.

This rearrangement joins TRBV15 to TRBJ1-6, with D possibly matching TRBD1 (6 bases). Trimming took off 3 bases at V and 4 bases at J, with 13 bases between the two ends. Germline-derived CDR1 and CDR2 are LNHNV and YYDKDF (reference sequence). The CDR3 runs 16 residues. The chain's CDR3 is CATSSEGQGYNSPLHF. The CDR3 bases are TGTGCCACCAGCAGCGAGGGGCAGGGGTATAATTCACCCCTCCACTTT.

This clone has just one count. The chain combines TRBV3-1 (or the pseudogene TRBV3-2) with TRBJ1-1, with a possible D match to TRBD1 (6 bases). The V end was cut by 1 base, the J end by 3 bases, with 6 bases between. Germline CDR1 LGHDT, CDR2 YNNKEL (reference sequence). The CDR3 runs 13 residues. CDR3 in amino acids: CASSQAGDTEAFF. CDR3 DNA: TGTGCCAGCAGCCAAGCAGGGGACACTGAAGCTTTCTTT.